Listed here is a single T cell receptor beta chain. This clone was observed a single time. The clone's antigen remains unknown. Base quality data are lacking; no much larger clone is found one base away. The V end loses 1 base and the J end loses 3 bases, and a stretch of 14 bases separates them. The germline V gene yields MGHRA for CDR1 and YSYEKL for CDR2. The CDR3 starts with the cysteine, ends with the phenylalanine, and has 16 residues. Left in the record is the CDR3 DNA by itself, 48 bases read in frame from the first base. The sample originates from a study of cytomegalovirus exposure and HLA in healthy donors (dated by TCRdb to 2015 to 2018). In terms of the full investigation: According to an earlier analysis of around 600 of the donors, about 170 million T cells yielded roughly 100 million unique TCR beta sequences and 276 Gb of sequence data. An early release that covered approximately 600 HLA-typed donors contained around 300 gigabases of sequencing data and 80 million or so unique TCR sequences. Of the roughly 390 genotyped donors, less than 90% were placed in the genetic ancestry cluster associated with self-reported Caucasian donors. The study was designed to test whether signatures of past pathogen exposure could be identified by cataloging public T cell receptors. The study used immunosequencing to profile the T cell repertoires of 666 subjects and linked those repertoires to cytomegalovirus serostatus. Besides the first cohort of roughly 660 subjects, a separate validation cohort made up of around 120 different subjects was used. To predict cytomegalovirus infection status, the study combined high-throughput TCR immunosequencing, statistical association of individual TCRs with disease status, and machine learning. A later analysis re-examined previously published TCR beta repertoires from about 700 donors and added high-resolution HLA genotyping to investigate patterns of TCR occurrence. Rather than using new phenotypic data, the later analysis identified candidate immune exposures from TCR beta sequences and from how often those sequences occurred across donors. To decide whether each TCR beta V gene segment behaved as functional or pseudogenic, an earlier analysis of some 570 of the donors relied on high-throughput TCR beta sequencing. Donor age, sex, ethnicity and CMV serostatus were collected together with the repertoire data. In a later genetic analysis, genome-wide SNP genotypes for about 65% of the 666 donors were used, and that subset was treated as a discovery cohort. All discovery cohort repertoires had been generated on a single sequencing platform. HLA typing covered class I and class II loci at four-digit resolution. Typing coverage differed by locus: A, B, C, DRB1 and DQB1 were typed in roughly 629-630 donors, DQA1 in about 560, DPA1 in some 610, and DPB1 in 400 to 480. Because of strong linkage in the cohort, roughly five DR-DQ haplotypes were treated as single units for association and clustering. Across approximately 400 genotyped donors of the cohort, an average of roughly 250,000 unique TCR beta nucleotide sequences per donor were sequenced, and about a sixth of those sequences were non-productive.

The cohort was made up of 500 to 800 healthy bone marrow donors. Cohort members were all nominally healthy when sampled, although unrecorded immune exposures were likely present. The donor tested CMV seropositive, placing the donor among the approximately 290 seropositive members of the cohort. Each donor provided a peripheral blood sample, and peripheral blood mononuclear cells were used for TCR beta sequencing. Genomic DNA was extracted from the blood cell samples with the Qiagen DNeasy Blood Extraction Kit. General study outcomes and caveats: A further reported finding was that TCR beta sequences accurately predicted the HLA-A and HLA-B alleles for most subjects in the first cohort. A cluster of highly shared sequence variants was judged likely to be a technical artifact of the sequencing pipeline. In vitro tests confirmed that a few of the cytomegalovirus-associated TCR beta chains recognize cytomegalovirus antigens. In this cohort, only TCR beta chains were sequenced, and detectable features were limited by the absence of alpha or paired-chain data. An earlier analysis of 450 to 750 of the donors showed that most TCR beta V segments appeared in productive rearrangements either about 90% or about 30% of the time, which broadly matched IMGT annotations. Cytomegalovirus status was reported to be diagnosed by the classifier with high specificity and sensitivity in both the original and validation cohorts. In a later analysis, HLA-associated TCR beta chains showed more clonal expansion and lower generation probabilities than non-associated chains that were equally common. Most TCR sequences were seen in very few donors, while some public TCRs were found in many individuals. Specific HLA alleles were associated with over 15,000 TCR beta sequences at a false discovery rate of 0.05 in a later analysis. Presence/absence analyses assumed roughly uniform sequencing depth across donors, an assumption that may not hold. When HLA alleles, especially DR and DQ, strongly co-occurred, TCR associations were difficult to assign to individual alleles. Most CMV-associated TCR beta chains appeared to be HLA-restricted in a later analysis, and the HLA associations seemed to be driven largely by CMV exposure. Because the 87-base-pair reads could not distinguish some IMGT-functional V segments, including TRBV6-2 and TRBV6-3, those segments were excluded. A later analysis found that TCR association rates varied across HLA loci, with DRB1 alleles showing the most associated TCRs and HLA-C alleles the fewest. A later analysis reported that several top co-occurrence clusters appeared linked to parvovirus B19, influenza, CMV and Epstein-Barr virus. In a later genetic analysis, fewer N-insertions in productive TCRs were reported among donors in an Asian-associated ancestry cluster than the roughly 640-donor mean. A total of 164 TCR beta chains were listed by the study as associated with cytomegalovirus. A later genetic analysis associated a missense DCLRE1C variant with V-gene and J-gene trimming of TCR beta chains, and an independent cohort replicated the association. It was suggested by the authors that the approach could potentially be generalized to other disease states and immunological phenotypes. Immune exposure information for the cohort was limited to CMV serostatus. Correlated functional status among segregating V segments might reflect linkage disequilibrium, but an unknown experimental factor could not be ruled out. HLA typing was unavailable for some donors at each locus, so association tests used only the typed subset. The earlier analysis of nearly 600 of the donors excluded approximately 17 rarely observed V segments, including chromosome 9 orphons, because counts were too low.

Library preparation was by the immunoSEQ multiplex PCR assay. A mixture of 60 forward primers for TCR Vbeta segments and 13 reverse primers for TCR Jbeta segments was used in the multiplex PCR. Amplification of the CDR3 region of rearranged TCR beta genes was performed with a multiplex PCR assay on genomic DNA. On the Illumina HiSeq System, the amplified TCR beta libraries were sequenced as 87-base-pair reads. The study's processing was this. In a later analysis, approximately 74 million unique TCR beta chains were counted across the approximately 620 repertoires, and roughly 11 million of these chains were shared by at least two donors. Raw reads were error-corrected and collapsed into unique sequences with a nearest-neighbor algorithm that merged closely related sequences to remove PCR and sequencing errors. Alignment of CDR3 sequences to IMGT reference sequences was used to assign V, D and J gene segments. Each retained sequence needed at least a six-nucleotide match to both a V gene segment and a J gene segment. A rearrangement was called productive if the CDR3 had no stop codons and remained in frame with V and J, and every other rearrangement was called non-productive. CDR3 was defined according to IMGT convention as the region running from the second conserved V-encoded cysteine to the conserved J-encoded phenylalanine. In an earlier analysis of approximately 590 of the donors, sequences lacking an unambiguous match to a single V gene segment were excluded. An earlier analysis of a few hundred of the donors called V segments functional above 56.7% productive rearrangements and segregating when the between-donor standard deviation exceeded 5%. A statistical classification framework was built to diagnose cytomegalovirus status from the catalog of TCR beta chain sequences. In a later analysis, V and J genes were assigned by comparing TCR nucleotide sequences against IMGT/GENE-DB human TR gene sequences. In a later analysis, CDR3 sequences and most-parsimonious VDJ recombination scenarios were assigned using the TCRdist pipeline. In a later analysis, every TCR beta chain was defined by the combination of its CDR3 amino acid sequence and its V-gene family, and reads without a unique V-gene family were dropped. In a later analysis, 450 to 600 highly shared, low-generation-probability nucleotide sequences were removed to address suspected cross-contamination and a sequencing artifact. In a later analysis, a clonal expansion index for each public chain was calculated from normalized within-repertoire ranks of inferred template counts. A later analysis computed generation probabilities with a VDJ recombination model fitted to out-of-frame rearrangements, and checked the results against IGoR. In a later analysis, TCR-TCR, TCR-HLA and TCR-CMV co-occurrence was scored with hypergeometric tests, and a repertoire-size bias correction was applied to TCR pairs. False discovery rates were estimated in a later analysis by permuting HLA or CMV assignments 20 times. A later analysis grouped co-occurring TCRs with DBSCAN, adding TCRdist sequence similarity when clustering within HLA-allele-positive subsets. Repertoires with fewer than 30,000 or more than 120,000 public chains were left out of co-occurrence clustering, as were five repertoires with anomalous nucleotide sharing. TCRdb retrieved this table from immuneACCESS and kept in-frame rearrangements only. Not all clones are present; in checked studies, unresolved V genes account for under half, and no reason is known for the remainder. V and J calls and clone size are as listed in that table; D and trimming were resolved from the DNA. Counted in this sample were some 180,000 clones; about 88% of them appeared once. Together, the top ten hold about 2.4% of the sample.

The sequence links TRBV4-1 to TRBJ2-3, with a weak D call of TRBD2 (6 bases match). The sequenced sample was PBMCs. The clonotype comes from a man aged 30-40 years in good health and CMV-seropositive. The nucleotide sequence is TGCGCCAGCAGCCAAGGCGGGGCGAGCGGGACAGATACGCAGTATTTT. This encodes CASSQGGASGTDTQYF.